The clone carrying this T cell receptor beta chain was seen only once. This record comes from a study of T cell responses to AZD1222 COVID-19 vaccine. Assay used: immunoSEQ multiplex PCR; TCRdb lists only in-frame clones, some missing. The sample contains 120,000 or so clones, approximately 82% of which appear only once. The germline V gene encodes CDR1 MNHEY and CDR2 SVGAGI. This CDR3 comprises 14 residues. V lost 5 bases and J lost 2, with 12 bases in between. The receptor comes from an adult who received the AZD1222 COVID-19 vaccine. This specimen consisted of peripheral blood, obtained 28 days after the second AZD1222 dose. This chain uses TRBV6-5 with TRBJ1-1; D unresolved. CDR3: CASSPLRHNTEAFF. Written as DNA, the CDR3 is TGTGCCAGCAGTCCCCTAAGGCACAACACTGAAGCTTTCTTT.